Below are 21 T cell receptor beta chains sequenced from a single sample in a study of blood T cell repertoires in COVID-19. Here immunoSEQ multiplex PCR was the method, and the copy in TCRdb shows in-frame clones only, minus some. Of some 370,000 clones in the sample, around 83% were seen once. Sample: PBMCs or T cells enriched from blood (not recorded which). These receptors all come from a woman aged 45 to 65 who had recovered from COVID-19.

This chain connects TRBV27 to TRBJ2-4, with TRBD2 identical over 9 bases. Germline V gives CDR1 MNHEY, CDR2 SMNVEV (reference sequence). The CDR3 loop spans 16 amino acids. The J segment lost 7 bases and the V segment lost 1 base, leaving 8 bases of the junction unmatched. This chain's CDR3 is CASSLLASGTGNIQYF. The CDR3 DNA reads as TGTGCCAGCAGTTTATTGGCTAGCGGGACCGGTAACATTCAGTACTTC.

V usage is TRBV5-8 and J usage is TRBJ1-6; D not certain. The germline CDR1 and CDR2 sequences are SGHTS and YDEGEE. The CDR3 consists of 14 residues. V lost 0 bases and J lost 11, with 12 bases in between. The CDR3 spells CASSLDVGRAPLHF. DNA of the CDR3: TGTGCCAGCAGCTTGGACGTCGGGAGGGCACCCCTCCACTTT. The full variable domain, rest sourced from reference TRBV5-8 and TRBJ1-6, is EAGVTQSPTHLIKTRGQQATLRCSPISGHTSVYWYQQALGLGLQFLLWYDEGEERNRGNFPPRFSGRQFPNYSSELNVNALELEDSALYLCASSLDVGRAPLHFGNGTRLTVT.

To note about this clone: The sample carries other DNA sequences with the same CDR3. This chain uses TRBV5-1 with TRBJ1-1; TRBD1 might be the D (6 bases). This CDR3 region has 14 residues. The V gene's germline CDR1 is SGHRS and CDR2 YFSETQ. Deletions cut 4 bases from V and 0 bases from J, with 10 bases between. Written as DNA, the CDR3 is TGCGCCAGCAGCCTCACAGGGATGAACACTGAAGCTTTCTTT. Protein: CASSLTGMNTEAFF.

The chain carries TRBV5-1 and TRBJ1-3; TRBD1 is a possible D gene (5 bases). The CDR3 contains 19 residues. V shed 1 base and J shed 2 bases, with 22 bases lying between them. Looked up from germline, CDR1 is SGHRS and CDR2 is YFSETQ. The CDR3 DNA sequence: TGCGCCAGCAGCTTGACGTACCGAGGCAGGGTGCTAACTGGAAACACCATATATTTT. Translated: CASSLTYRGRVLTGNTIYF.

The J gene is TRBJ1-2, the V gene TRBV9, with TRBD1 matching 7 bases. This CDR3 contains 16 residues. The germline gives CDR1 SGDLS, CDR2 YYNGEE. The ends lost 3 bases at V and 2 bases at J; junction bases unmatched: 10. The CDR3 DNA follows: TGTGCCAGCAGCGCCCCCGGGGACAGCGGAAACTATGGCTACACCTTC. Translation: CASSAPGDSGNYGYTF.

This clone was recorded only once. The J gene is TRBJ1-2, the V gene TRBV27; the D is unclear. Per the germline V gene, CDR1 is MNHEY and CDR2 is SMNVEV (reference sequence). CDR3 size: 17 residues. V shed 0 bases and J shed 2 bases, with 16 bases lying between them. Here the CDR3 reads CASSLSWTDYYNYGYTF. The DNA of the CDR3 is TGTGCCAGCAGTTTATCCTGGACGGACTATTACAACTATGGCTACACCTTC.

The rearrangement links TRBV18 to TRBJ1-6; D possibly corresponds to TRBD1 (6 bases). The CDR3 is 17 amino acids. The V gene's germline CDR1 is KGHSH and CDR2 LQKENI. Deletions cut 4 bases from V and 9 bases from J, with 22 bases between. CDR3 nucleotides: TGTGCCAGCTCACAAAGTCAACCGGGACAAGCCTTTTCACCCCTCCACTTT. Its protein is CASSQSQPGQAFSPLHF. The whole variable domain, filled in from reference TRBV18 and TRBJ1-6, reads NAGVMQNPRHLVRRRGQEARLRCSPMKGHSHVYWYRQLPEEGLKFMVYLQKENIIDESGMPKERFSAEFPKEGPSILRIQQVVRGDSAAYFCASSQSQPGQAFSPLHFGNGTRLTVT.

The chain has TRBV9 and TRBJ2-5; TRBD2 aligns across 8 bases. The length of the CDR3 is 16 residues. Germline CDR1 and CDR2: SGDLS and YYNGEE. V lost 1 base and J lost 2; bases outside the gene matches: 7. CDR3 in DNA: TGTGCCAGCAGCGTATACCTTTCGGGGGGGCAAGAGACCCAGTACTTC. It codes for CASSVYLSGGQETQYF.

V usage is TRBV5-5 and J usage is TRBJ2-1; the D gene is possibly TRBD2 (5 bases). Germline loops: CDR1 SGHKS, CDR2 YYEKEE (reference sequence). The CDR3 runs to 12 residues. Trimming pared 4 bases from V and 11 bases from J, leaving 13 bases between. The CDR3 protein is CASSPPLAQQFF. CDR3 in DNA: TGTGCCAGCAGCCCACCGCTAGCCCAGCAGTTCTTC.

CDR3 in amino acids: CASSQDRDTEAFF. CDR3 nucleotides: TGTGCCAGCAGCCAAGACAGGGACACTGAAGCTTTCTTT. The chain couples TRBV13 to TRBJ1-1; TRBD1 matches at 7 bases. CDR1 and CDR2 (germline): PRHDT, FYEKMQ (reference sequence). The CDR3 spans 13 residues. J lost 3 bases, V lost 5 bases, and 3 bases had no gene match.

V usage is TRBV29-1 and J usage is TRBJ1-1; maybe TRBD1 (5 bases). Between the trimmed V and J ends, which lost 5 bases and 10 bases, there was a span of 17 bases. The CDR3 extends over 12 amino acids. Germline CDR1 reads SQVTM; CDR2 reads ANQGSEA. In nucleotides, the CDR3 is TGCAGCGTTTCCCTCGAGGGGCGGGGAGCTTTCTTT. Protein product: CSVSLEGRGAFF.

The chain uses TRBV5-1 and TRBJ2-5; perhaps TRBD2 as D (5 bases). The CDR3 is made up of 13 amino acids. The V end was cut by 8 bases, the J end by 5 bases, with 16 bases between. The V gene's germline CDR1 is SGHRS and CDR2 YFSETQ. The CDR3 reads CASSYGGSETQYF. The CDR3 coding sequence is TGCGCCAGTTCTTACGGAGGATCGGAGACCCAGTACTTC. Full variable domain (rest looked up from reference TRBV5-1 and TRBJ2-5): KAGVTQTPRYLIKTRGQQVTLSCSPISGHRSVSWYQQTPGQGLQFLFEYFSETQRNKGNFPGRFSGRQFSNSRSEMNVSTLELGDSALYLCASSYGGSETQYFGPGTRLLVL.

The gene calls are TRBV12-2 and TRBJ2-3; the table's TRBD2 call for D was not verified on the DNA. TRBV12-2 is given as a pseudogene. The length of the CDR3 is 21 residues. The CDR3 region has the DNA TGTGCAAGTCGCCTAACCAAACTTTGCGGGGGCTACCCTCACGCCACAGATACGCAGTATTTT. It encodes CASRLTKLCGGYPHATDTQYF.

This clone was seen a single time. The gene calls are TRBV5-1 and TRBJ1-1; 11 positions agree with TRBD1. Germline V gene data show CDR1 as SGHRS and CDR2 as YFSETQ. Trimming removed 4 bases from V and 7 bases from J; junction bases left unmatched: 6. The CDR3 sequence is 14 residues long. DNA for the CDR3: TGCGCCAGCAGCCCTGGGACAGGGGGTAGTGAAGCTTTCTTT. This gives the protein CASSPGTGGSEAFF.

In DNA, the CDR3 is TGTGCCAGCAGTAACGGTCGGAATTCACCCCTCCACTTT. Its protein product is CASSNGRNSPLHF. The chain links TRBV6-5 to TRBJ1-6; D gene unclear. Trimming cost V 5 bases and J 7 bases, with 9 bases left between them. CDR1 and CDR2 from the germline V gene are MNHEY and SVGAGI. The CDR3 spans 13 residues.

This chain joins TRBV12-3 or TRBV12-4 and TRBJ1-2; no clear D gene. V was cut by 7 bases and J by 7 bases, with 16 bases left in between. CDR3 length equals 13 residues. The CDR3 region has the DNA TGTGCCAGCACCTTCGGCAGACTAATTGGCTACACCTTC. Protein: CASTFGRLIGYTF.

The V gene is TRBV6-5, the J gene TRBJ2-1; 8 nucleotides agree with TRBD1. V was pared by 10 bases and J by 5 bases, with 10 bases of the junction left unmatched. This CDR3 spans 14 amino acids. Germline values: CDR1 MNHEY, CDR2 SVGAGI. The CDR3 DNA follows: TGTGCCACCAGGGTGGACAGGGTTGACAATGAGCAGTTCTTC. This gives the protein CATRVDRVDNEQFF.

V gene TRBV5-1 combines with J gene TRBJ1-4; 7 positions agree with TRBD1. The ends lost 0 bases at V and 6 bases at J; junction bases unmatched: 8. This CDR3 contains 16 residues. From germline, CDR1 is SGHRS and CDR2 YFSETQ. CDR3 nucleotide sequence: TGCGCCAGCAGCTTGGCGAGGGGGCCAATCGATGAAAAACTGTTTTTT. It codes for CASSLARGPIDEKLFF.

This clone was counted only a few times. This sequence joins TRBV28 and TRBJ1-2, with D unresolved. The CDR3 sequence is 13 residues long. With 5 bases removed from V and 2 bases from J, the gap between germline ends came to 9 bases. Germline assignment: CDR1 MDHEN and CDR2 SYDVKM. The CDR3, as DNA: TGTGCCAGCAGTCCTACAGTGAACTATGGCTACACCTTC. Amino acid sequence: CASSPTVNYGYTF.

V usage is TRBV19 and J usage is TRBJ1-1, with a tentative D call TRBD1 (6 bases). Germline V gives CDR1 LNHDA, CDR2 SQIVND (reference sequence). The CDR3 contains 16 residues. The V end lost 10 bases, the J end lost 4 bases, and 25 bases lay between the germline ends. The CDR3 DNA is TGTGCCACCTCACCCCGGGGGGCTCTCTCCGGCACTGAAGCTTTCTTT. Its protein is CATSPRGALSGTEAFF. Combining the CDR3 with reference TRBV19 and TRBJ1-1 gives the whole variable domain DGGITQSPKYLFRKEGQNVTLSCEQNLNHDAMYWYRQDPGQGLRLIYYSQIVNDFQKGDIAEGYSVSREKKESFPLTVTSAQKNPTAFYLCATSPRGALSGTEAFFGQGTRLTVV.

The chain employs TRBV30 and TRBJ1-3; tentatively, D is TRBD1 (6 bases). The V end was cut by 4 bases, the J end by 3 bases, with 19 bases between. The CDR3 is 16 amino acids. CDR1 and CDR2 (germline): GTSNPN, SVGIG (reference sequence). Written as DNA, the CDR3 is TGTGCCTGGATGGGGCCAGGGGCGCTCCGTGGAAACACCATATATTTT. Its protein product is CAWMGPGALRGNTIYF.